Below are 5 T cell receptor beta chains sequenced from a single sample in a study of response to subunit inactivated influenza vaccine. TCRdb re-derived calls from the RT-PCR reads in MiXCR, one entry per CDR3 protein. Among about 570,000 distinct CDR3 sequences listed, approximately 10% were seen once. This sample was shared with a second study, whose subject was T cells expressing NK-cell markers. Per that paper: In generating TCR beta cDNA, 5'RACE template switching with UMIs was used.

Sample: PBMCs from blood, taken on the day of vaccination. Source of these receptors: a man aged 45-60 years who received an inactivated influenza vaccine.

This clonotype was detected only a few times. The chain uses TRBV7-9 and TRBJ2-3; D could derive from TRBD1 or TRBD2 (6 bases each). Looked up from germline, CDR1 is SEHNR and CDR2 is FQNEAQ (reference sequence). Trimming took off 5 bases at V and 0 bases at J, with 12 bases between the two ends. The CDR3 spans 15 residues. The CDR3 sequence is CASSPPGASTDTQYF. The CDR3 DNA reads TGTGCCAGCAGCCCCCCGGGGGCAAGCACAGATACGCAGTATTTT.

In this sample, this clonotype turned up many times. The V call is TRBV12-3 or TRBV12-4, the J call TRBJ1-2; D call uncertain. The germline V and J ends were trimmed by 1 base and 7 bases, with 10 bases remaining between them. The CDR3 is 13 amino acids. The DNA of the CDR3 is TGTGCCAGCAGTTTAGGGCAGGCCTCTGGCTACACCTTC. Translated: CASSLGQASGYTF.

V gene TRBV20-1 combines with J gene TRBJ1-5; the D gene is possibly TRBD1 (5 bases). Trimming cost V 5 bases and J 9 bases, with 14 bases left between them. Germline assignment: CDR1 DFQATT and CDR2 SNEGSKA (reference sequence). CDR3 length: 12 amino acids. The CDR3 sequence is CSAPHGGGPQHF. The CDR3 bases are TGCAGTGCTCCCCACGGGGGAGGGCCCCAGCATTTT.

The V and J genes are TRBV12-3 or TRBV12-4 and TRBJ2-1, with D perhaps TRBD1 or TRBD2 (5 bases each). Trimming removed 2 bases at V and 1 base at J, with 9 bases between. The CDR3 length is 15 residues. The CDR3 DNA is TGTGCCAGCAGTTTACTGGGGGTATCCTACAATGAGCAGTTCTTC. Protein: CASSLLGVSYNEQFF.

A few counts support this clonotype. The chain recombines TRBV7-2 with TRBJ2-1; D perhaps matches TRBD1 (6 bases). The CDR3 spans 13 residues. Germline assignment: CDR1 SGHTA and CDR2 FQGNSA. Trimming left V 1 base short and J 9 bases short, with 10 bases between. CDR3 amino acids: CASSLGQASEQFF. Here the CDR3 DNA reads TGTGCCAGCAGCTTAGGACAGGCTAGTGAGCAGTTCTTC.